These T cell receptor beta chains were read from a single sample in a study of blood T cell repertoires in COVID-19. Sequenced by immunoSEQ multiplex PCR; TCRdb stores in-frame clones only, minus some. The sample consists of around 130,000 clones, over 75% of them appearing once. Sequencing was done on a sample of peripheral blood. These receptors originate from a man between 65 and 79 years old with active or convalescent COVID-19. Each CDR3 is given with its conserved first and last residue. A D gene is named only where the DNA matches it firmly. The size entry is marked missing in some rows and otherwise reads once, few, many or a size class.

J gene	clone size	D gene	V gene	CDR3 protein	CDR3 DNA
TRBJ1-1	.	TRBD1	TRBV28	CATRTGVPTEAFF	TGTGCCACCAGAACAGGGGTCCCCACTGAAGCTTTCTTT
TRBJ1-3	.	.	TRBV6-5	CASRPTGSGNTIYF	TGTGCCAGCAGACCGACAGGCTCTGGAAACACCATATATTTT
TRBJ2-7	.	TRBD2	TRBV19	CASSIGTSGSYEQYF	TGTGCCAGTAGTATAGGGACTAGCGGCTCCTACGAGCAGTACTTC
TRBJ1-4	.	TRBD1	TRBV6-5	CASTSDRGSEKLFF	TGTGCCAGCACCTCGGACAGGGGGTCTGAAAAACTGTTTTTT
TRBJ2-2	.	TRBD2	TRBV5-1	CASSSDGTSGSTGELFF	TGCGCCAGCAGCTCGGATGGGACTAGCGGGAGTACCGGGGAGCTGTTTTTT
TRBJ2-5	.	.	TRBV2	CATRDSETQYF	TGTGCCACCCGGGACTCCGAGACCCAGTACTTC
TRBJ2-7	once	TRBD1	TRBV15	CATSRDLQGAFSYEQYF	TGTGCCACCAGCAGAGACCTACAGGGGGCCTTCTCCTACGAGCAGTACTTC
TRBJ2-7	.	TRBD1	TRBV3-1/TRBV3-2	CASGTAVSEQYF	TGTGCCAGCGGGACAGCCGTCTCCGAGCAGTACTTC
TRBJ1-3	.	.	TRBV9	CASSVKSSGNTIYF	TGTGCCAGCAGCGTAAAGAGCTCTGGAAACACCATATATTTT
TRBJ2-1	.	TRBD2	TRBV7-6	CASSLEVAGHNEQFF	TGTGCCAGCAGCTTAGAGGTAGCGGGACACAATGAGCAGTTCTTC
TRBJ2-1	.	.	TRBV10-2	CASSEVHSYNEQFF	TGCGCCAGCAGTGAGGTTCACTCCTACAATGAGCAGTTCTTC
TRBJ2-1	once	.	TRBV25-1	CASSDYVQTYNEQFF	TGTGCCAGCAGTGATTACGTACAGACCTACAATGAGCAGTTCTTC
TRBJ2-3	.	TRBD2	TRBV18	CASSRASSGSSADTQYF	TGTGCCAGCTCACGCGCCTCTAGCGGGAGTTCGGCAGATACGCAGTATTTT
TRBJ1-2	.	.	TRBV6-5	CASSSGRGDIPYGYTF	TGTGCCAGCAGTTCCGGCAGGGGAGACATCCCCTATGGCTACACCTTC
TRBJ2-7	few	TRBD2	TRBV28	CASRFSGRSSYEQYF	TGTGCCAGCAGATTTAGCGGGAGGAGCTCCTACGAGCAGTACTTC
TRBJ2-2	.	TRBD1	TRBV30	CAWSGQVTTGELFF	TGTGCCTGGTCGGGACAGGTAACCACCGGGGAGCTGTTTTTT